This T cell receptor beta chain was observed in a study of blood T cell repertoires in COVID-19. Study details: The United States, Italy and Spain were the sources of the acute and convalescent COVID-19 samples. The cDNA or gDNA used as material had been derived from T cells, B-cell-depleted T cells, or PBMCs.

Authors' methods: Amplification with reference gene primers provided the estimates of nucleated cell counts. The assay was immunoSEQ multiplex PCR, and TCRdb's table has in-frame clones only and misses some. The D gene and trimming were derived from the DNA, and the V and J assignments and clone size from that table. The table has 120,000 to 150,000 clones, around 84% seen once. The source material was peripheral blood. The receptor's source is a man aged 60 to 75 with active or convalescent COVID-19.

The CDR3, as DNA: TGTGCCAGCAGCGTTAACCAGCGGGAGTTAACCGGGGAGCTGTTTTTT. Its translation is CASSVNQRELTGELFF. The rearrangement links TRBV9 to TRBJ2-2; 8 nucleotides align to TRBD2. The V segment lost 2 bases and the J segment 5 bases; nucleotides outside the gene matches: 8. Germline values: CDR1 SGDLS, CDR2 YYNGEE. The CDR3 length is 16 residues.